This T cell receptor beta chain was found in a study of cytomegalovirus exposure and HLA in healthy donors. For this clone: At the DNA level, this CDR3 is encoded by other sequences in the same sample as well.

Per germline, CDR1 SGHAT and CDR2 FQNNGV. The CDR3 length is 16 residues. Trimming at V came to 5 bases and at J to 7 bases, leaving 6 bases not matched to a gene. The PCR ran on 60 Vbeta and 13 Jbeta primers. Profiled with immunoSEQ multiplex PCR; TCRdb holds only in-frame clones, not every one. This table holds about 190,000 clones, roughly 76% found once. The sequence derives from a woman aged 25 to 39 in good health and CMV-seropositive. The V gene is TRBV11-2, the J gene TRBJ2-2; 14 nucleotides agree with TRBD2. The sequencing sample was made of PBMCs. The CDR3 loop is CASSPTSGGAHGELFF. In DNA, the CDR3 is TGTGCCAGCAGCCCGACTAGCGGGGGGGCGCACGGGGAGCTGTTTTTT.